This T cell receptor beta chain is from a study of blood T cell repertoires in COVID-19. On the study more broadly: The United States, Italy and Spain provided the acute and convalescent COVID-19 samples. From T cells, B-cell-depleted T cells, or PBMCs came the material, which was cDNA or gDNA.

During active infection, Seattle patients enrolled and were then monitored through disease. Authors' analysis steps: Using reference gene primer amplification, nucleated cell counts were estimated. Clones were sequenced by immunoSEQ multiplex PCR, and TCRdb holds only the in-frame ones, with some missing. The DNA gave D and trimming, while V, J and clone size come from that table. The sample has a few hundred thousand clones, approximately 78% seen once. The CDR3 contains 14 residues. Per the germline V gene, CDR1 is MNHEY and CDR2 is SMNVEV (reference sequence). J lost 4 bases, V lost 3 bases, and 3 bases had no gene match. Points on this clone: Other nucleotide sequences in the sample specify the same CDR3.

The clonotype comes from a woman in her 70s with COVID-19, enrolled during active disease. Sequencing input: peripheral blood. The V gene is TRBV27, the J gene TRBJ1-3; 7 positions agree with TRBD1. The CDR3 spells CASSLTGLGNTIYF. DNA of the CDR3: TGTGCCAGCAGTTTGACAGGGTTGGGAAACACCATATATTTT.